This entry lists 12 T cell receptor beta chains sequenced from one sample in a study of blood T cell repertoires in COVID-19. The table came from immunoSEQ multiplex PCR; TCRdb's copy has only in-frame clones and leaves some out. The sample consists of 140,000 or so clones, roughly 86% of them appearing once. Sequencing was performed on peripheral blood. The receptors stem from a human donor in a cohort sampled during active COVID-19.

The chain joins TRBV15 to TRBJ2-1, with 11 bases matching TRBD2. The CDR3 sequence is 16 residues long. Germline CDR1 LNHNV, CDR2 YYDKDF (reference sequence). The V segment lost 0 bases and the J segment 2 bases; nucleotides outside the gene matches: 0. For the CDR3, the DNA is TGTGCCACCAGCAGAGATAGCGGGGGGGCCTACAATGAGCAGTTCTTC. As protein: CATSRDSGGAYNEQFF.

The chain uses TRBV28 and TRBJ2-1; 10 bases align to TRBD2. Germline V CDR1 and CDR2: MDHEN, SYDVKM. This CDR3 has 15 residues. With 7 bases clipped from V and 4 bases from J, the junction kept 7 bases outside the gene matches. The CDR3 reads CASTSGLAAYNEQFF. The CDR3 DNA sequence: TGTGCCAGCACCTCCGGACTAGCGGCTTACAATGAGCAGTTCTTC.

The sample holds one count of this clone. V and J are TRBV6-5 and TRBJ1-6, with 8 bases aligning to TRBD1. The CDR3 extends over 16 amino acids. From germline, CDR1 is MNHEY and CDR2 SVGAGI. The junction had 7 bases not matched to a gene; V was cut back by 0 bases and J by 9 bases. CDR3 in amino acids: CASSYSGQGRASPLHF. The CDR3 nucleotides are TGTGCCAGCAGTTACTCAGGACAGGGAAGGGCTTCACCCCTCCACTTT.

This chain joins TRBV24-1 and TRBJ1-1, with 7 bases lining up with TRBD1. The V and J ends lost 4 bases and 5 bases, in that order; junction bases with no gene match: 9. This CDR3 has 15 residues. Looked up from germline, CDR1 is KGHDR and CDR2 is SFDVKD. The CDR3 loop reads CATSDTRQGRTEAFF. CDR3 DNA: TGTGCCACCAGTGACACAAGACAGGGTAGGACTGAAGCTTTCTTT.

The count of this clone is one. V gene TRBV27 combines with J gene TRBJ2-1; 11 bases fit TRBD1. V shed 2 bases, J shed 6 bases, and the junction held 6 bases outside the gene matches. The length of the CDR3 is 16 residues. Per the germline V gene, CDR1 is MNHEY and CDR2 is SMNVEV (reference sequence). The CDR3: CASSLGTGTGGNEQFF. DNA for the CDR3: TGTGCCAGCAGTTTAGGAACCGGGACAGGGGGCAATGAGCAGTTCTTC.

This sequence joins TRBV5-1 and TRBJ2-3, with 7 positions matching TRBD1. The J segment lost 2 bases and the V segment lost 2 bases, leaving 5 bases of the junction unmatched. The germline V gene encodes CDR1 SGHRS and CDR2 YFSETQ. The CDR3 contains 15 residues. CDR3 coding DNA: TGCGCCAGCAGCTTCGGGACAGTGAACACAGATACGCAGTATTTT. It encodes CASSFGTVNTDTQYF.

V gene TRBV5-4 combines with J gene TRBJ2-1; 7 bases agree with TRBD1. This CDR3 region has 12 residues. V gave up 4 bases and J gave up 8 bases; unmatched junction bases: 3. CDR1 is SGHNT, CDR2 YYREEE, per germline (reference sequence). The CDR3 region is CASSDREHEQFF. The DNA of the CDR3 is TGTGCCAGCAGCGACAGGGAACATGAGCAGTTCTTC.

The CDR3, as DNA: TGTGCCAGCAGTACGGGGGAACGGATAGGGTATGGCTACACCTTC. Its translation is CASSTGERIGYGYTF. The chain joins TRBV28 to TRBJ1-2; D is possibly TRBD1 (5 bases). The germline V gene encodes CDR1 MDHEN and CDR2 SYDVKM. The CDR3 covers 15 residues. Trimming cost V 5 bases and J 5 bases, with 18 bases left between them.

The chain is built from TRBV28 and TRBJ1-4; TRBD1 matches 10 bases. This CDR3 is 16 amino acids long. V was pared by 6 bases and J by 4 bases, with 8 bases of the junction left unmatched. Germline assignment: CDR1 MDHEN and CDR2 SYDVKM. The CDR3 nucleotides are TGTGCCAGCAGCCCAAGGACAGGGGGGGATAATGAAAAACTGTTTTTT. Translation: CASSPRTGGDNEKLFF.

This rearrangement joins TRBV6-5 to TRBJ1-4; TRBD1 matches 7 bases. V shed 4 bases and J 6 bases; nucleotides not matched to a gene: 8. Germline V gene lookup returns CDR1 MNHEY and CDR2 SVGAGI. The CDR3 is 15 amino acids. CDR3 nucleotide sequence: TGTGCCAGCAGTTGGACAGGCCCTGCCTATGAAAAACTGTTTTTT. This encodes CASSWTGPAYEKLFF.

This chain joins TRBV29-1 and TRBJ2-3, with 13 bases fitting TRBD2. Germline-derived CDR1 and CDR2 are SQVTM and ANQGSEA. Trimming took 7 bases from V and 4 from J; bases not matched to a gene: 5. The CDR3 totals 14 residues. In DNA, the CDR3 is TGCAGCGCCCTACTAGCGGGAGGGCCAGATACGCAGTATTTT. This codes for CSALLAGGPDTQYF.

As DNA, the CDR3 is TGTGCCAGCAGCCAATGGACAGGAGAAAATGAAAAACTGTTTTTT. Its protein is CASSQWTGENEKLFF. This chain connects TRBV3-1 (or the pseudogene TRBV3-2) to TRBJ1-4; 7 nucleotides align to TRBD1. The junction had 5 bases not matched to a gene; V was cut back by 2 bases and J by 5 bases. The CDR3 consists of 15 residues. Germline CDR1 and CDR2: LGHDT and YNNKEL (reference sequence).